The rows below give T cell receptor beta chains drawn from one sample of a study of cytomegalovirus exposure and HLA in healthy donors. Assay used: immunoSEQ multiplex PCR; TCRdb lists only in-frame clones, some missing. The repertoire holds about 120,000 clones, with about 80% as singletons. Sequenced sample: PBMCs. The receptors originated from a man under 40 in good health and CMV-seropositive. Both conserved end residues are part of each CDR3. D genes are given only for firm matches. The listing skips clone size in some rows; elsewhere it reads once, few, many or a size class.

J gene | V gene | D gene | clone size | CDR3 protein | CDR3 DNA
TRBJ1-1 | TRBV21-1 | . | . | CASSVRGEGIAEAFF | TGTGCCAGCAGCGTGCGCGGGGAGGGCATTGCTGAAGCTTTCTTT
TRBJ1-3 | TRBV4-1 | TRBD1 | . | CASSQVETGATGNTIYF | TGCGCCAGCAGCCAAGTTGAAACAGGGGCGACTGGAAACACCATATATTTT
TRBJ1-4 | TRBV6-6 | . | . | CASSYGQSNEKLFF | TGTGCCAGCAGTTACGGGCAGAGTAATGAAAAACTGTTTTTT
TRBJ2-1 | TRBV27 | TRBD2 | . | CASSRTSGGADEQFF | TGTGCCAGCAGTAGAACTAGCGGGGGGGCCGATGAGCAGTTCTTC
TRBJ1-1 | TRBV7-9 | TRBD1 | . | CASSLGEQGGNTEAFF | TGTGCCAGCAGCTTAGGTGAGCAGGGGGGGAACACTGAAGCTTTCTTT
TRBJ1-1 | TRBV19 | TRBD1 | . | CASNQGQGNTEAFF | TGTGCCAGTAACCAAGGACAGGGGAACACTGAAGCTTTCTTT
TRBJ2-5 | TRBV7-2 | . | . | CASSTEGGLETQYF | TGTGCCAGCAGCACGGAGGGGGGGTTGGAGACCCAGTACTTC
TRBJ1-6 | TRBV6-5 | TRBD1 | few | CASSGTDNSPLHF | TGTGCCAGCAGTGGGACAGATAATTCACCCCTCCACTTT
TRBJ2-3 | TRBV5-6 | . | . | CASSPGFSTQYF | TGTGCCAGCAGCCCAGGGTTCAGTACGCAGTATTTT
TRBJ2-1 | TRBV7-7 | TRBD2 | . | CASSLLAGGNNEQFF | TGTGCCAGCAGCCTACTAGCGGGGGGGAACAATGAGCAGTTCTTC
TRBJ2-1 | TRBV7-8 | . | . | CASSLAGQSSNEQFF | TGTGCCAGCAGCTTAGCAGGACAGAGCTCCAATGAGCAGTTCTTC
TRBJ1-5 | TRBV6-6 | . | . | CASSYTQGSQPQHF | TGTGCCAGCAGTTACACCCAGGGGTCTCAGCCCCAGCATTTT
TRBJ2-7 | TRBV25-1 | TRBD1 | . | CASSAGGYEQYF | TGTGCCAGCAGCGCAGGGGGCTACGAGCAGTACTTC
TRBJ1-5 | TRBV21-1 | . | . | CASIRGDRGRCQPQHF | TGTGCCAGCATAAGAGGGGACAGGGGGCGATGTCAGCCCCAGCATTTT
TRBJ2-2 | TRBV2 | . | . | CASAQGGTGELFF | TGTGCCTCCGCCCAGGGTGGGACCGGGGAGCTGTTTTTT
TRBJ1-2 | TRBV6-1 | TRBD1 | . | CASSGGTGLDYGYTF | TGTGCCAGCAGTGGCGGGACAGGTCTAGACTATGGCTACACCTTC
TRBJ1-5 | TRBV7-2 | TRBD1 | . | CASSLGQTSNQPQHF | TGTGCCAGCAGCTTGGGACAGACTAGCAATCAGCCCCAGCATTTT
TRBJ2-3 | TRBV4-1 | . | . | CASSQAGLRTDTQYF | TGCGCCAGCAGCCAAGCCGGACTCCGCACAGATACGCAGTATTTT
TRBJ1-2 | TRBV5-6 | . | few | CASSLGSRGNYGYTF | TGTGCCAGCAGCTTGGGAAGCAGGGGAAACTATGGCTACACCTTC
TRBJ2-7 | TRBV13 | . | . | CASSLGPGATYEQYF | TGTGCCAGCAGCTTAGGTCCAGGGGCGACCTACGAGCAGTACTTC
TRBJ2-7 | TRBV6-4 | TRBD1 | . | CASKVGTGASYEQYF | TGTGCCAGCAAGGTGGGGACAGGGGCCTCCTACGAGCAGTACTTC
TRBJ1-4 | TRBV10-1 | TRBD1 | few | CASSPGQGDEKLFF | TGCGCCAGCAGCCCCGGACAGGGGGATGAAAAACTGTTTTTT
TRBJ2-5 | TRBV5-1 | TRBD2 | few | CASSLAGLAGGETQYF | TGCGCCAGCAGCTTGGCCGGGCTAGCGGGGGGAGAGACCCAGTACTTC
TRBJ2-7 | TRBV6-6 | . | . | CASSFRLVGHEQYF | TGTGCCAGCAGTTTTAGACTGGTTGGTCACGAGCAGTACTTC
TRBJ1-4 | TRBV6-5 | . | . | CASSYLARPANEKLFF | TGTGCCAGCAGTTACCTGGCGAGGCCGGCTAATGAAAAACTGTTTTTT
TRBJ2-2 | TRBV14 | . | few | CASSQQGSGELFF | TGTGCCAGCAGCCAACAGGGGTCTGGGGAGCTGTTTTTT
TRBJ2-3 | TRBV7-3 | TRBD2 | . | CASSLIRGGPTDTQYF | TGTGCCAGCAGCTTAATTCGCGGGGGGCCCACAGATACGCAGTATTTT
TRBJ1-2 | TRBV6-5 | TRBD1 | . | CASSYIGGPDYGYTF | TGTGCCAGCAGTTACATAGGGGGCCCGGACTATGGCTACACCTTC
TRBJ1-5 | TRBV19 | . | . | CASTPIRAVRQPQHF | TGTGCCAGTACCCCAATTAGAGCGGTGAGGCAGCCCCAGCATTTT
TRBJ2-3 | TRBV4-1 | . | . | CASSLPAYGDTQYF | TGCGCCAGCAGCCTACCCGCCTACGGTGATACGCAGTATTTT
TRBJ2-1 | TRBV6-5 | . | . | CASSYSREYNEQFF | TGTGCCAGCAGTTACTCGAGGGAATACAATGAGCAGTTCTTC
TRBJ2-3 | TRBV14 | . | . | CASSRLLGSDTQYF | TGTGCCAGCAGCCGACTTCTCGGATCAGATACGCAGTATTTT
TRBJ1-3 | TRBV5-1 | . | . | CASSLGSGIMGNTIYF | TGCGCCAGCAGCTTGGGGTCCGGGATTATGGGAAACACCATATATTTT